This is a list of T cell receptor beta chains from one sample in a study of OX40 agonist ivuxolimab in advanced cancers. Sequencing was performed with immunoSEQ multiplex PCR; in TCRdb, only in-frame clones are kept and a portion is missing. The data hold approximately 25,000 clones, with 80% to 90% observed a single time. This material consisted of CD4+ or CD8+ T cells sorted from blood, taken in a trial of the OX40 agonist ivuxolimab. The receptors originated from an adult with an advanced solid tumor such as melanoma, head and neck, liver or kidney cancer. CDR3s include the opening cysteine and the closing phenylalanine or tryptophan.

v_gene,j_gene,len,CDR3aa
TRBV27,TRBJ2-7,16,CASSPPPVGRDYEQYF
TRBV5-5,TRBJ2-7,15,CASSSPGGENYEQYF
TRBV11-2,TRBJ2-3,11,CASSRTDTQYF
TRBV27,TRBJ2-3,11,CASRGGDTQYF
TRBV5-1,TRBJ2-1,14,CASWEGSGVIEQFF
TRBV27,TRBJ2-1,15,CASSFVGTSEGVQFF
TRBV19,TRBJ1-5,13,CASSMGGNQPQHF
TRBV4-2,TRBJ1-1,13,CASRQGLDTEAFF
TRBV19,TRBJ1-2,14,CASSIGAPNYGYTF
TRBV9,TRBJ2-2,16,CASSVESSVNTGELFF
TRBV4-1,TRBJ1-1,16,CASSQGDRGLGTEAFF
TRBV11-2,TRBJ2-7,15,CASNSGQGSSYEQYF
TRBV27,.,11,CASSLGAEQYF
TRBV10-2,TRBJ2-2,14,CALEPGKNTGELFF
TRBV4-2,TRBJ1-1,13,CASSQGGNTEAFF
TRBV29-1,TRBJ1-4,13,CSVGTGNGEKLFF
TRBV29-1,.,14,CSVAQPGLDYEQYF
TRBV5-4,TRBJ2-1,15,CASSFTGGSYNEQFF
TRBV28,TRBJ1-5,13,CASSPGGNQPQHF
TRBV10-2,TRBJ2-1,12,CASTIGVNEQFF
TRBV7-6,TRBJ2-4,14,CASSLGGGGDIQYF
TRBV9,TRBJ2-7,13,CASSVGVTYEQYF
TRBV27,TRBJ2-3,15,CASSSRLASTDTQYF
TRBV28,TRBJ2-7,15,CASSLAGQGSYEQYF
TRBV28,TRBJ2-1,14,CATVGLVPYNEQFF
TRBV7-9,TRBJ1-2,17,CASSQSLPSTETYGYTF
TRBV27,TRBJ2-1,16,CASGGSGKHSYNEQFF
TRBV19,TRBJ2-1,15,CASTRSSSGRFPQFF
TRBV28,TRBJ1-1,15,CASISAGSPNTEAFF
TRBV2,TRBJ2-1,13,CASTMTSNNEQFF
TRBV27,TRBJ1-5,12,CASSLGGQPQHF
TRBV7-8,TRBJ2-2,15,CASRSGTSAGGELFF
TRBV27,TRBJ2-7,13,CPFPGLDIYEQYF
TRBV5-4,TRBJ1-2,14,CASSPRVAGVGYTF
TRBV7-9,TRBJ1-2,14,CASSPPGGYYGYTF
TRBV2,TRBJ2-6,16,CASAGTGFSGANVLTF
TRBV6-5,TRBJ1-3,13,CASIGTNGNTIYF
TRBV19,.,13,CATRGTDRYEQYF
TRBV19,TRBJ2-1,16,CASSLTLLAGSNEQFF
TRBV6-5,TRBJ2-7,15,CASSTDGTGAYEQYF
TRBV27,TRBJ2-1,14,CASKVEGLYNEQFF
TRBV19,TRBJ1-4,13,CASSRLTDEKLFF
TRBV6-6,TRBJ1-2,14,CASSSGTGYYGYTF
TRBV14,TRBJ1-3,14,CASQSQGLGNTIYF
TRBV11-2,TRBJ1-5,14,CASSLGGGFQPQHF
TRBV27,TRBJ2-3,12,CASSFGADTQYF
TRBV7-3,TRBJ2-3,16,CASSSGLAGGGDTQYF
TRBV9,TRBJ1-1,15,CASRTGPGLDTEAFF
TRBV29-1,TRBJ2-7,16,CSVEDGGVKGLPKQYF
TRBV6-1,TRBJ2-3,13,CASSEGPRDTQYF
TRBV4-1,TRBJ1-1,14,CASSQITGNTEAFF
TRBV4-1,TRBJ1-6,14,CASSQVLGTSPLHF